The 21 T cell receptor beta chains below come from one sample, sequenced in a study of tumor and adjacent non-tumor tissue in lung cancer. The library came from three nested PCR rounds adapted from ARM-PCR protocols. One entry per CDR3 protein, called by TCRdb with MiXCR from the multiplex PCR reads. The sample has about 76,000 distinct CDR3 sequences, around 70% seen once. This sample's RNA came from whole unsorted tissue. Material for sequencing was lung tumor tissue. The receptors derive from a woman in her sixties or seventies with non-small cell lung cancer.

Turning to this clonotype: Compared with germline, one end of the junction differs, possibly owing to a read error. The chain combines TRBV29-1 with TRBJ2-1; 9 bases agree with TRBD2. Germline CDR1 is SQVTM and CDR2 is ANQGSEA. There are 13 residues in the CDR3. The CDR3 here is CRVRREGRNEQFF. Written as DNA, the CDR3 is TGCAGGGTTAGGCGGGAGGGCCGGAATGAGCAGTTCTTT.

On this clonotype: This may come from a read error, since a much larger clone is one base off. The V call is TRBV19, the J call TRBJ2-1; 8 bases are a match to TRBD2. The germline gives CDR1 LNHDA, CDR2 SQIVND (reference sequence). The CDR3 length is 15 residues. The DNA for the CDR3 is TGTGCCACTAGTCCCCGAACTAGCGGCTACAATGAGCAGTTCTTC. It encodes CATSPRTSGYNEQFF.

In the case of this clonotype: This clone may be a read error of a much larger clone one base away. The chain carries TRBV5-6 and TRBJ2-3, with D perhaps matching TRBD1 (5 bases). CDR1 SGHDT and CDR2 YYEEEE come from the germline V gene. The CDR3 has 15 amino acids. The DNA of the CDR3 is TGTGTCAGCAGCCTAAGGGGTACCCGCACAGATACGCAGTATTTT. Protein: CVSSLRGTRTDTQYF.

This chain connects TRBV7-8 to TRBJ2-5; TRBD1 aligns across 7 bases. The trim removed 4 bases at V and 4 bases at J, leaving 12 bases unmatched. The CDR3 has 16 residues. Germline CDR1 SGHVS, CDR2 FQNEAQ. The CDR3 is CASSYKTGLGGETQYF. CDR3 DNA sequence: TGTGCCAGCAGCTACAAGACAGGGCTTGGCGGAGAGACCCAGTACTTC.

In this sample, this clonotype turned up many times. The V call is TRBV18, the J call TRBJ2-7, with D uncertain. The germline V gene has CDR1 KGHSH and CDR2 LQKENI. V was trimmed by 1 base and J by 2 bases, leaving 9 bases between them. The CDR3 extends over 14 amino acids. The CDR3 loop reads CASSPQTKPYEQYF. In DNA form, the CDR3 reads TGTGCCAGCTCACCACAAACAAAGCCCTACGAGCAGTACTTC. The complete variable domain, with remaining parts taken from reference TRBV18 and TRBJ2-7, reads NAGVMQNPRHLVRRRGQEARLRCSPMKGHSHVYWYRQLPEEGLKFMVYLQKENIIDESGMPKERFSAEFPKEGPSILRIQQVVRGDSAAYFCASSPQTKPYEQYFGPGTRLTVT.

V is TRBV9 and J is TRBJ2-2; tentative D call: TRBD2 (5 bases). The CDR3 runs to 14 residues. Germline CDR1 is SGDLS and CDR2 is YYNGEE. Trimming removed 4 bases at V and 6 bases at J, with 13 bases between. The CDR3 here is CASSWEPEPGELFF. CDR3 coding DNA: TGTGCCAGCAGCTGGGAGCCGGAACCCGGGGAGCTGTTTTTT. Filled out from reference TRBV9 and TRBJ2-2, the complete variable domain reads DSGVTQTPKHLITATGQRVTLRCSPRSGDLSVYWYQQSLDQGLQFLIQYYNGEERAKGNILERFSAQQFPDLHSELNLSSLELGDSALYFCASSWEPEPGELFFGEGSRLTVL.

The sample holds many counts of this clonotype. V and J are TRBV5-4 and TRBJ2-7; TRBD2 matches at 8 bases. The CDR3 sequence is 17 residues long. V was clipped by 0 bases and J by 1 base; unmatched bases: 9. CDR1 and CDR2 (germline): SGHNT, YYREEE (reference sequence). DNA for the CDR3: TGTGCCAGCAGCTTGGGGATAGCGGGATCCACATCCTACGAGCAGTACTTC. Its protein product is CASSLGIAGSTSYEQYF. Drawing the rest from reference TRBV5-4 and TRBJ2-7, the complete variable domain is ETGVTQSPTHLIKTRGQQVTLRCSSQSGHNTVSWYQQALGQGPQFIFQYYREEENGRGNFPPRFSGLQFPNYSSELNVNALELDDSALYLCASSLGIAGSTSYEQYFGPGTRLTVT.

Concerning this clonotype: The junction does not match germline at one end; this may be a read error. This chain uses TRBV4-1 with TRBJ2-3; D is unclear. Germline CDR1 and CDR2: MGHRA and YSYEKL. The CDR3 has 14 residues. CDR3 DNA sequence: TGCGCCAGCAGCCAAGATACGGTGTCAGAAACGCAATATTTT. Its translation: CASSQDTVSETQYF.

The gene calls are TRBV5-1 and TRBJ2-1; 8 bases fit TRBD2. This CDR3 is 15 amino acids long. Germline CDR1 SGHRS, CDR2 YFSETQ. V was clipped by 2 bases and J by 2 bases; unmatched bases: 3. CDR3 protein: CASSLAGVTYNEQFF. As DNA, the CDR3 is TGCGCCAGCAGCTTAGCGGGAGTAACCTACAATGAGCAGTTCTTC.

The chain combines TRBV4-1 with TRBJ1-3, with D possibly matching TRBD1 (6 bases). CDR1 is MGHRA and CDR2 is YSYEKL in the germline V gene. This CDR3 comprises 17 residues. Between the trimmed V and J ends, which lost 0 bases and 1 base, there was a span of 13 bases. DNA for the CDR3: TGCGCCAGCAGCCAAGAGGTCTCAGGGGCGTCTGGAAACACCATATATTTT. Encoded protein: CASSQEVSGASGNTIYF.

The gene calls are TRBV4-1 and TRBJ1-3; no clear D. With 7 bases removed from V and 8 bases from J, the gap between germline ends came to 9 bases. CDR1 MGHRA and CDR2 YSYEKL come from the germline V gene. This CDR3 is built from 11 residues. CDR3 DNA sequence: TGCGCCAGCACCCATGAGGACACCATATATTTT. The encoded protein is CASTHEDTIYF.

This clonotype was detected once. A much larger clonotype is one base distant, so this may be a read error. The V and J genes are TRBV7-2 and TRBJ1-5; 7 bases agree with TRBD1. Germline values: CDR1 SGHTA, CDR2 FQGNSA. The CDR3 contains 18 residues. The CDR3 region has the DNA TGTGCCAGCAGCCCTAGACACCGGACAGGCAACACCAATCAGCCCCAGCGTTTT. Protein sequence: CASSPRHRTGNTNQPQRF.

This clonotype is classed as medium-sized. In nucleotides, the CDR3 is TGCAGCGTCGAGGACAGGGGGACTTTCTTT. Residues: CSVEDRGTFF. The chain uses TRBV29-1 and TRBJ1-1; TRBD1 matches 10 bases. The CDR3 is 10 residues long. J gave up 12 bases and V 6 bases, and 4 bases lay outside the gene matches. Germline V lookup: CDR1 SQVTM, CDR2 ANQGSEA.

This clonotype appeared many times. The DNA for the CDR3 is TGCAGTGCTGACCAAGGGGTGGCAGCAGCCGAGCAGTACTTC. The encoded protein is CSADQGVAAAEQYF. The chain uses TRBV20-1 and TRBJ2-7; D is possibly TRBD1 (5 bases). Between the trimmed V and J ends, which lost 5 bases and 6 bases, there was a span of 20 bases. Germline loops: CDR1 DFQATT, CDR2 SNEGSKA (reference sequence). CDR3 length equals 14 residues.

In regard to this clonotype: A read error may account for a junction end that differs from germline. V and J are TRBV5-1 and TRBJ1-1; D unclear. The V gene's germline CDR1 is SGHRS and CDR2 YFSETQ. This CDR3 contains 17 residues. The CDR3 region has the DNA TGCGCCAGCAGCACCCTGGACGGCGCTTTCATGAACACTGAAGCCTTCTTT. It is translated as CASSTLDGAFMNTEAFF.

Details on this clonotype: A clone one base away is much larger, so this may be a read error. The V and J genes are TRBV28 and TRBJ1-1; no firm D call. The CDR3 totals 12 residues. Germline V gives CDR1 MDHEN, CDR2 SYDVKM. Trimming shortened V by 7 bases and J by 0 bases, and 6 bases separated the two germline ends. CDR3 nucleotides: TGTGCCAGCAACGAGATGAACACTGAAGCTTTCTTT. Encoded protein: CASNEMNTEAFF.

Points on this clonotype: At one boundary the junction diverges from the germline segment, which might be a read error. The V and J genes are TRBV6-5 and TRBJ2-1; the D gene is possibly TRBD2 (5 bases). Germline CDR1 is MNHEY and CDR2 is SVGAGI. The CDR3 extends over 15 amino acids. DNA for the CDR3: TGTGCCGGCAGTCTACTAGAGGGAGTGGTGAATGAGCAGTTCTTC. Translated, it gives CAGSLLEGVVNEQFF.

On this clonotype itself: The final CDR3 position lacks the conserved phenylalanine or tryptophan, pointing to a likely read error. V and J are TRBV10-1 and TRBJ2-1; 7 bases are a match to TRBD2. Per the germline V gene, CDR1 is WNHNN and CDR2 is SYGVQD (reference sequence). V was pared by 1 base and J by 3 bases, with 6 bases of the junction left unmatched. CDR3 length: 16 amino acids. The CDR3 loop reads CASSEFTSVSYNEQFS. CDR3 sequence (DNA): TGCGCCAGCAGTGAGTTTACTAGCGTGAGCTACAATGAGCAGTTCTCC.

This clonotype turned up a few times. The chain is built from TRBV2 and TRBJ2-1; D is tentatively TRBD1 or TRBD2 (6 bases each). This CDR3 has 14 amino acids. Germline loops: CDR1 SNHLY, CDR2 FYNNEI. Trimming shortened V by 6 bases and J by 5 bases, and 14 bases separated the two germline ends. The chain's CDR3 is CASRRQGRHNEQFF. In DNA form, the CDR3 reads TGTGCCAGCAGGCGGCAGGGGAGGCACAATGAGCAGTTCTTC.

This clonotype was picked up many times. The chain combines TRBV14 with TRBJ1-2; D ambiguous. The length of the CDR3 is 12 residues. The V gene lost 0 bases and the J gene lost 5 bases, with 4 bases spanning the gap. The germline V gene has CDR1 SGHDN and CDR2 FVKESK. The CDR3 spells CASSQDRYGYTF. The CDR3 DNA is TGTGCCAGCAGCCAAGATCGTTATGGCTACACCTTC.

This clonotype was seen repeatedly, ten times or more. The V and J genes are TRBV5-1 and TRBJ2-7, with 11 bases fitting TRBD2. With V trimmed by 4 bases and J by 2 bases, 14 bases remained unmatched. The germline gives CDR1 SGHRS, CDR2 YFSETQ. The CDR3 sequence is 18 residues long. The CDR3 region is CASSPRGSGTSGPYEQYF. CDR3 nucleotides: TGCGCCAGCAGCCCCAGGGGTTCCGGGACTAGCGGACCCTACGAGCAGTACTTC.